One TCR beta chain is described in this entry. What it recognizes is unknown. V dropped 1 base and J dropped 0 bases, with 9 bases sitting between them. CDR1 and CDR2 (germline): SGHAT, FQNNGV. The CDR3 contains 16 residues. The source of the sample is a study of cytomegalovirus exposure and HLA in healthy donors. On the study more broadly: The 90 to 150 validation repertoires used the same platform as the 550 to 850 first-cohort repertoires (as reported by a later analysis).

Overall study results and limits: TCR clusters originating in the first cohort tended to co-occur in the 110 or so validation repertoires, according to a later analysis. Reported performance of the classifier showed diagnosis of cytomegalovirus status with high specificity and sensitivity.

Profiled with immunoSEQ multiplex PCR; TCRdb holds only in-frame clones, not every one. The sample shows 100,000 or so clones, around 86% of them seen only once. Sequenced input: PBMCs. This receptor was identified in a woman between 18 and 29 years old in good health and CMV-seropositive. This chain uses TRBV11-2 with TRBJ2-2; weak D call: TRBD1 (6 bases). The CDR3 sequence: CASSLAGATNTGELFF. The CDR3 region has the DNA TGTGCCAGCAGCTTAGCAGGGGCGACGAACACCGGGGAGCTGTTTTTT.